This T cell receptor beta chain is from a study of T cells after posttransplantation cyclophosphamide. Profiled with immunoSEQ multiplex PCR; TCRdb holds only in-frame clones, not every one. The table lists some 14,000 clones, with no singletons. The CDR3 totals 13 residues. CDR1 is SGHNT and CDR2 is YENEEA in the germline V gene. Study-wide findings and caveats: TRB overlap between skin or GI tissue T cells and blood was limited. TRB clonality was highly associated with recipient CMV seropositivity and reactivation. Donor CD8+ memory clones often dominated recipient blood repertoires at later times.

This clone has at least ten counts. The antigen is not known. Busulfan-fludarabine conditioning, marrow transplant, and cyclophosphamide on days +3 and +4 were administered. This rearrangement joins TRBV11-3 to TRBJ2-5, with D possibly matching TRBD1 (6 bases). The end of the DNA is better explained by TRBJ2-7, so the J call may be wrong. Sample: PBMCs, taken 1162 days after allogeneic stem cell transplant with posttransplant cyclophosphamide. The clonotype originates from a female patient in her forties or fifties who received an allogeneic stem cell transplant from a related donor, was CMV-positive, and had no GVHD. The graft donor may have given rise to some T cells. CDR3 sequence reads: CASSQDSSYEQYF. The CDR3 bases are TGTGCCAGCAGCCAGGACAGCTCCTACGAGCAGTACTTC.